The 24 T cell receptor beta chains in this list originate from one sample, sequenced in a study of naive and memory T cell subsets. An equimolar mix of two oligonucleotides served as the beta constant-region primer for TRBC1 and TRBC2. Four rounds of PCR amplified the ligated cDNA using nested alpha and beta constant-region primers plus SP2. TCRdb reprocessed the UMI-ligation and nested PCR reads with MiXCR, giving one entry per CDR3 protein. The table includes approximately 80,000 distinct CDR3 sequences, 9% detected once. Material: naive CD8+ T cells from blood. The receptor set was obtained from a human donor in good health.

This clonotype was picked up many times. The chain links TRBV6-5 to TRBJ2-2; D may be TRBD2 (6 bases). CDR1 is MNHEY, CDR2 SVGAGI, per germline. V shed 5 bases and J shed 5 bases, with 15 bases lying between them. This CDR3 has 15 amino acids. The CDR3: CASSISGGGTGELFF. As DNA, the CDR3 is TGTGCCAGCAGTATTAGCGGTGGCGGAACCGGGGAGCTGTTTTTT.

The chain has TRBV7-2 and TRBJ1-1; unclear D gene. The CDR3 length is 15 residues. Germline V lookup: CDR1 SGHTA, CDR2 FQGNSA. Between the trimmed V and J ends, which lost 1 base and 3 bases, there was a span of 12 bases. The CDR3 protein is CASSLGSGRDTEAFF. In DNA form, the CDR3 reads TGTGCCAGCAGCTTAGGCTCGGGGAGGGACACTGAAGCTTTCTTT. Full variable domain (rest looked up from reference TRBV7-2 and TRBJ1-1): GAGVSQSPSNKVTEKGKDVELRCDPISGHTALYWYRQSLGQGLEFLIYFQGNSAPDKSGLPSDRFSAERTGGSVSTLTIQRTQQEDSAVYLCASSLGSGRDTEAFFGQGTRLTVV.

CDR3 nucleotides: TGCAGCACCGGGAGATCCCGGACCGGGGAGCTGTTTTTT. Protein: CSTGRSRTGELFF. The chain is built from TRBV29-1 and TRBJ2-2; D is possibly TRBD2 (6 bases). The CDR3 sequence is 13 residues long. The V end was cut by 8 bases, the J end by 5 bases, with 15 bases between. CDR1 and CDR2 (germline): SQVTM, ANQGSEA.

The chain is built from TRBV27 and TRBJ1-5; D perhaps matches TRBD1 (6 bases). The length of the CDR3 is 12 residues. V lost 5 bases and J 7 bases, leaving 9 bases between the germline ends. Germline CDR1 and CDR2: MNHEY and SMNVEV (reference sequence). The CDR3 is CASSRGGQPQHF. The CDR3 DNA is TGTGCCAGCAGTAGGGGGGGGCAGCCCCAGCATTTT.

The V and J genes are TRBV5-4 and TRBJ2-1; 7 bases match TRBD2. The germline CDR1 and CDR2 sequences are SGHNT and YYREEE (reference sequence). The CDR3 consists of 16 residues. V lost 0 bases, J lost 3 bases, and 6 bases stayed unmatched. CDR3 bases: TGTGCCAGCAGCTTGGATTTGAGCGGGAACTACAATGAGCAGTTCTTC. Protein: CASSLDLSGNYNEQFF.

In this sample, this clonotype turned up many times. The chain employs TRBV7-8 and TRBJ2-4; 8 bases map to TRBD2. V dropped 1 base and J dropped 8; count of bases not matched to a gene: 13. This CDR3 spans 17 amino acids. The V gene's germline CDR1 is SGHVS and CDR2 FQNEAQ. The CDR3 protein is CASSLVPAGDRRDIQYF. The CDR3 DNA reads TGTGCCAGCAGCTTAGTGCCAGCGGGAGACCGTCGGGACATTCAGTACTTC.

This clonotype came up once. The chain combines TRBV7-9 with TRBJ2-5, with D maybe TRBD1 (6 bases). This CDR3 is 15 amino acids long. V was clipped by 5 bases and J by 7 bases, with 20 bases between them. Germline V lookup: CDR1 SEHNR, CDR2 FQNEAQ (reference sequence). CDR3 DNA sequence: TGTGCCAGCAGCCACAAACAGGGACGGCTCGGGACCCAGTACTTC. It codes for CASSHKQGRLGTQYF.

This chain joins TRBV27 and TRBJ2-3; D gene uncertain. This CDR3 region has 16 residues. Germline-derived CDR1 and CDR2 are MNHEY and SMNVEV (reference sequence). V was clipped by 2 bases and J by 0 bases, with 12 bases between them. CDR3 protein: CASSLVTRYSTDTQYF. The DNA for the CDR3 is TGTGCCAGCAGTTTAGTTACGAGATATAGCACAGATACGCAGTATTTT.

The rearrangement joins TRBV4-1 to TRBJ2-1; TRBD2 might be the D (5 bases). V lost 2 bases and J lost 13, with 9 bases in between. Germline-derived CDR1 and CDR2 are MGHRA and YSYEKL. The CDR3 length is 11 residues. CDR3 nucleotides: TGCGCCAGCAGCCAACCTGGACTCCAGTTCTTC. Amino acids: CASSQPGLQFF.

The J gene is TRBJ2-5, the V gene TRBV9; tentative D call: TRBD2 (6 bases). The CDR3 spans 14 residues. The germline CDR1 and CDR2 sequences are SGDLS and YYNGEE. The V and J ends lost 0 bases and 4 bases respectively, with 10 bases between them. In nucleotides, the CDR3 is TGTGCCAGCAGCGTAGGGCGGGGCCGAGAGACCCAGTACTTC. Encoded protein: CASSVGRGRETQYF. The full variable domain, in which reference TRBV9 and TRBJ2-5 provide the parts outside the CDR3, is DSGVTQTPKHLITATGQRVTLRCSPRSGDLSVYWYQQSLDQGLQFLIQYYNGEERAKGNILERFSAQQFPDLHSELNLSSLELGDSALYFCASSVGRGRETQYFGPGTRLLVL.

This clonotype has a count of ten or more. The chain couples TRBV20-1 to TRBJ2-7; D is perhaps TRBD2 (6 bases). This CDR3 has 13 amino acids. Germline V gives CDR1 DFQATT, CDR2 SNEGSKA (reference sequence). Trimming cost V 3 bases and J 4 bases, with 13 bases left between them. The CDR3 nucleotides read TGCAGTGCTAGGGGGCCGGGACTGTACGAGCAGTACTTC. Translated: CSARGPGLYEQYF.

The chain is built from TRBV19 and TRBJ2-1; D is ambiguous. The CDR3 is 14 amino acids. V lost 3 bases, J lost 7 bases, and 13 bases lay in between. Germline V gives CDR1 LNHDA, CDR2 SQIVND (reference sequence). The CDR3 DNA reads TGTGCCAGTAGTATGGTTGGCTACGGAAATGAGCAGTTCTTC. This gives the protein CASSMVGYGNEQFF.

Ten or more counts support this clonotype. This chain links TRBV27 with TRBJ2-3; the match to TRBD1 covers 7 bases. The CDR3 runs to 15 residues. V dropped 3 bases and J dropped 0; count of bases not matched to a gene: 3. Germline loops: CDR1 MNHEY, CDR2 SMNVEV (reference sequence). The CDR3 DNA is TGTGCCAGCAGTTTGGGACAGCCTAGCACAGATACGCAGTATTTT. It codes for CASSLGQPSTDTQYF.

This clonotype has ten or more counts. The CDR3 sequence is CASRDSSTYNEQFF. The DNA of the CDR3 is TGTGCCAGCAGGGACTCCTCAACTTACAATGAGCAGTTCTTC. V and J are TRBV12-3 or TRBV12-4 and TRBJ2-1, with D tentatively TRBD2 (5 bases). The CDR3 is 14 amino acids. Between the trimmed V and J ends, which lost 6 bases and 4 bases, there was a span of 13 bases.

For this clonotype: This clone may be a read error of a much larger clone one base away. This chain links TRBV27 with TRBJ2-1, with D possibly matching TRBD2 (5 bases). Germline V CDR1 and CDR2: MNHEY, SMNVEV (reference sequence). The CDR3 consists of 13 residues. V was cut by 8 bases and J by 8 bases, with 16 bases left in between. CDR3: CASRRKVGDEQFF. CDR3 DNA: TGTGCCAGCCGTCGCAAAGTCGGGGATGAGCAGTTCTTC.

At least ten counts were recorded for this clonotype. This chain connects TRBV27 to TRBJ1-5; D remains ambiguous. The CDR3 is 14 amino acids. V gave up 0 bases and J gave up 6 bases, with 9 bases separating them. The germline gives CDR1 MNHEY, CDR2 SMNVEV (reference sequence). The CDR3 loop is CASSLSGISQPQHF. DNA of the CDR3: TGTGCCAGCAGTTTATCAGGGATCAGTCAGCCCCAGCATTTT.

This clonotype occurred many times. The chain is built from TRBV7-2 and TRBJ2-1; D unresolved. This CDR3 region has 14 residues. The V end lost 5 bases, the J end lost 0 bases, and 8 bases lay between the germline ends. Germline V gives CDR1 SGHTA, CDR2 FQGNSA. The DNA of the CDR3 is TGTGCCAGCAGCCAGACGGTCTCCTACAATGAGCAGTTCTTC. As protein: CASSQTVSYNEQFF.

This clonotype has a handful of counts. The gene calls are TRBV5-1 and TRBJ2-7; TRBD2 aligns across 11 bases. The CDR3 sequence is 14 residues long. Germline V gene sequence: CDR1 SGHRS, CDR2 YFSETQ. With V trimmed by 6 bases and J by 1 base, 3 bases remained unmatched. DNA for the CDR3: TGCGCCAGCAAGGGGACTAGCGGTTCCTACGAGCAGTACTTC. It translates to CASKGTSGSYEQYF. Full variable domain (outside the CDR3, taken from reference TRBV5-1 and TRBJ2-7): KAGVTQTPRYLIKTRGQQVTLSCSPISGHRSVSWYQQTPGQGLQFLFEYFSETQRNKGNFPGRFSGRQFSNSRSEMNVSTLELGDSALYLCASKGTSGSYEQYFGPGTRLTVT.

There are many counts of this clonotype. The chain's CDR3 is CSVERVSVPDTQYF. The CDR3 DNA is TGCAGCGTTGAAAGGGTTAGCGTCCCAGATACGCAGTATTTT. The chain links TRBV29-1 to TRBJ2-3; the D gene is possibly TRBD2 (5 bases). The CDR3 runs to 14 residues. Germline values: CDR1 SQVTM, CDR2 ANQGSEA. Between the trimmed V and J ends, which lost 2 bases and 4 bases, there was a span of 13 bases.

This clonotype has more than one count but fewer than ten. The J gene is TRBJ1-5, the V gene TRBV6-2 or TRBV6-3; possible D gene TRBD1, 6 bases. This CDR3 has 14 residues. In germline, CDR1 is MNHEY, CDR2 SVGEGT. The V and J ends lost 5 bases and 6 bases respectively, with 14 bases between them. The CDR3 DNA is TGTGCCAGCAGTAAGAGACAGGTTGGTCAGCCCCAGCATTTT. It yields the protein CASSKRQVGQPQHF.

This clonotype was detected many times. The chain couples TRBV27 to TRBJ1-5; D might be TRBD1 (5 bases). Germline V gives CDR1 MNHEY, CDR2 SMNVEV (reference sequence). The CDR3 consists of 14 residues. The V and J ends lost 1 base and 2 bases respectively, with 6 bases between them. CDR3 amino acids: CASSLLGGNQPQHF. The CDR3 bases are TGTGCCAGCAGTTTATTAGGGGGCAATCAGCCCCAGCATTTT.

CDR3: CASSVQGAGEAFF. For the CDR3, the DNA is TGTGCCAGCAGTGTACAGGGGGCTGGTGAAGCTTTCTTT. V and J are TRBV28 and TRBJ1-1; 9 bases match TRBD1. With V trimmed by 5 bases and J by 7 bases, 5 bases remained unmatched. The CDR3 contains 13 residues. CDR1 is MDHEN, CDR2 SYDVKM, per germline.

This chain joins TRBV29-1 and TRBJ2-7; weak D call: TRBD2 (5 bases). This CDR3 is built from 13 residues. Germline CDR1 reads SQVTM; CDR2 reads ANQGSEA. V lost 0 bases to trimming and J lost 4 bases, with 10 bases between them. This CDR3 is CSVEEREPYEQYF. Written as DNA, the CDR3 is TGCAGCGTTGAAGAACGGGAACCATACGAGCAGTACTTC.

This clonotype turned up a few times. The rearrangement links TRBV6-6 to TRBJ2-7, with TRBD1 matching over 10 bases. The CDR3 is made up of 14 amino acids. Germline loops: CDR1 MNHNY, CDR2 SVGAGI (reference sequence). The J segment lost 4 bases and the V segment lost 5 bases, leaving 5 bases of the junction unmatched. In DNA form, the CDR3 reads TGTGCCAGCAGTCAAGGACAGGGGGAATACGAGCAGTACTTC. Protein: CASSQGQGEYEQYF.